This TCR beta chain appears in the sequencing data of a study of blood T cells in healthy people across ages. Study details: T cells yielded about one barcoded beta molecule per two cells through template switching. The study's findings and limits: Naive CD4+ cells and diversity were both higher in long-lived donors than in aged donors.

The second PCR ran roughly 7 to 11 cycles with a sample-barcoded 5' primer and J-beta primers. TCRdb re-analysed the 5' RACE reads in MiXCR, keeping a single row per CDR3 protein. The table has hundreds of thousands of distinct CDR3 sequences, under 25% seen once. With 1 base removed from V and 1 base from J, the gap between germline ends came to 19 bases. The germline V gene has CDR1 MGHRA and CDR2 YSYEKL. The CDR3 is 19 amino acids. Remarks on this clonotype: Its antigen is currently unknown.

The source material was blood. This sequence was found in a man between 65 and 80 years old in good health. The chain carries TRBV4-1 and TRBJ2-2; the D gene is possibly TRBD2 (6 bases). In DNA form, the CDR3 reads TGCGCCAGCAGCCAAGGAACCCCTCGACTAGGGTTGAACACCGGGGAGCTGTTTTTT. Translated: CASSQGTPRLGLNTGELFF.